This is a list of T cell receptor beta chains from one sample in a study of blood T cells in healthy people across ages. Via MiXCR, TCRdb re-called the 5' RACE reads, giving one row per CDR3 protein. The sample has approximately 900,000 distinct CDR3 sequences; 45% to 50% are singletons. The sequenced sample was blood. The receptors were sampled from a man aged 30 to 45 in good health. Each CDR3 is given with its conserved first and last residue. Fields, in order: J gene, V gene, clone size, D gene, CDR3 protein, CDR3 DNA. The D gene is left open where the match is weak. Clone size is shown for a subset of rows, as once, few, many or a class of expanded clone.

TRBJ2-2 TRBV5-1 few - CASSWSALASTGELFF TGCGCCAGCAGCTGGTCGGCGTTAGCGAGCACCGGGGAGCTGTTTTTT
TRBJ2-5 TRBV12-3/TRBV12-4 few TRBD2 CASSPPGLVRTLQETQYF TGTGCCAGCAGTCCCCCCGGACTAGTCAGGACCCTCCAAGAGACCCAGTACTTC
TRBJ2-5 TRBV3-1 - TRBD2 CASSQVSGGIQETQYF TGTGCCAGCAGCCAAGTTAGCGGGGGGATCCAAGAGACCCAGTACTTC
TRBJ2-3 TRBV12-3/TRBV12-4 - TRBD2 CASSPLHGGGTDTEYF TGTGCCAGCAGCCCCCTCCACGGGGGGGGAACAGATACGGAGTATTTT
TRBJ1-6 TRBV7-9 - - CASSSGAPLHF TGTGCCAGCAGCTCCGGGGCACCCCTCCACTTT
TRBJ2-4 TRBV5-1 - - CASSPGDLQNIQYF TGCGCCAGCAGCCCGGGGGATCTGCAAAACATTCAGTACTTC
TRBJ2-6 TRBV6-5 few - CASSYAGTGANVLTF TGTGCCAGCAGTTACGCGGGGACTGGGGCCAACGTCCTGACTTTC
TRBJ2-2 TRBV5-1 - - CASSPTVSNTGELFF TGCGCCAGCAGCCCGACAGTTTCGAACACCGGGGAGCTGTTTTTT
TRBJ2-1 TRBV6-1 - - CASSERGYSSYNEQFF TGTGCCAGCAGTGAAAGGGGCTATAGCTCCTACAATGAGCAGTTCTTC
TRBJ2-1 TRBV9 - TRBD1 CASSDRKTGGRFDEQFF TGTGCCAGCAGCGATAGGAAGACAGGGGGGAGGTTTGATGAGCAGTTCTTC
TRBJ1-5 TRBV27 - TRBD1 CASSLFRGEQPQHF TGTGCCAGCAGTTTATTCAGGGGGGAGCAGCCCCAGCATTTT
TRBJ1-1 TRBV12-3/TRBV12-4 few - CASSPPKNTEAFF TGTGCCAGCAGCCCTCCTAAGAACACTGAAGCTTTCTTT
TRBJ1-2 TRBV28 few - CASSGEGGYTF TGTGCCAGCAGTGGGGAGGGAGGCTACACCTTC
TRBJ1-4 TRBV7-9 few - CASSLDGWRSEKLFF TGTGCCAGCAGCTTAGACGGTTGGAGGAGTGAAAAACTGTTTTTT
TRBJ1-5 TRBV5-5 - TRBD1 CASRLTGDRNQPQHF TGTGCCAGCAGATTAACAGGGGATCGAAATCAGCCCCAGCATTTT
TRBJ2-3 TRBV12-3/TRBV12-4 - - CASRRQGLRTDTQYF TGTGCCAGCAGGAGACAGGGACTTAGAACAGATACGCAGTATTTT
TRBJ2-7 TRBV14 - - CASSQGPGATYEQYF TGTGCCAGCAGCCAAGGGCCAGGGGCCACCTACGAGCAGTACTTC
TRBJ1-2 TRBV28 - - CASSWQDYGYTF TGTGCCAGCAGTTGGCAAGACTATGGCTACACCTTC
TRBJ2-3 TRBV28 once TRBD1 CASSSSGGAQDTQYF TGTGCCAGTAGTTCCTCAGGGGGCGCACAGGATACGCAGTATTTT
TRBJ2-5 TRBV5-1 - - CASRPDLQETQYF TGCGCCAGCAGGCCTGACCTCCAAGAGACCCAGTACTTC
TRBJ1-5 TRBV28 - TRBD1 CASSSPGQGWVIQPQHF TGTGCCAGCAGTTCTCCGGGACAGGGTTGGGTGATTCAGCCCCAGCATTTT
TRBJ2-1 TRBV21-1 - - CASSKTMAGRNEQFF TGTGCCAGCAGCAAAACAATGGCGGGGAGGAATGAGCAGTTCTTC
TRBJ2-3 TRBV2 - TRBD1 CASSEAQGGTDTQYF TGTGCCAGCAGTGAAGCGCAGGGGGGCACAGATACGCAGTATTTT
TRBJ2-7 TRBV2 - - CASSRRTASYEQYF TGTGCCAGCAGTCGACGGACGGCTTCCTACGAGCAGTACTTC
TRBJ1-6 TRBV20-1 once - CSARGSGLSQNSPLHF TGCAGTGCTAGAGGGTCGGGACTCTCCCAGAATTCACCCCTCCACTTT
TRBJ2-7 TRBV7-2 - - CASSLDRGGGYEQYF TGTGCCAGCAGCTTAGACAGGGGGGGAGGCTACGAGCAGTACTTC
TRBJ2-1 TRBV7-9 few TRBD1 CASSGPGQGNPEQFF TGTGCCAGCAGCGGGCCGGGACAGGGTAACCCTGAGCAGTTCTTC
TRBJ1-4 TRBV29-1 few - CSVVQEFNEKLFF TGCAGCGTTGTACAGGAATTTAATGAAAAACTGTTTTTT
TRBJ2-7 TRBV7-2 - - CASSLGAGIGVNKWSQYF TGTGCCAGCAGCTTAGGGGCGGGGATTGGGGTTAATAAGTGGTCCCAGTACTTC
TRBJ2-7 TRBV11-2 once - CASSLERTSYEQYF TGTGCCAGCAGCTTAGAGCGGACATCCTACGAGCAGTACTTC
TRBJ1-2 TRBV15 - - CATSRDRIGYTF TGTGCCACCAGCAGAGACCGTATTGGCTACACCTTC
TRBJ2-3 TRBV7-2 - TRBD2 CASSSPTSGFTSTDTQYF TGTGCCAGCAGCTCCCCTACTAGCGGGTTCACTAGCACAGATACGCAGTATTTT
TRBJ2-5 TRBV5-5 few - CASSLGQNYQETQYF TGTGCCAGCAGCTTGGGACAGAATTACCAAGAGACCCAGTACTTC
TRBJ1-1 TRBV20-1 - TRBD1 CSTTGMLNTEAFF TGCAGTACGACAGGGATGTTGAACACTGAAGCTTTCTTT
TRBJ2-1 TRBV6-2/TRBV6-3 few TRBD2 CASSLDGRGGDEQFF TGTGCCAGCAGTCTGGATGGGCGGGGGGGCGATGAGCAGTTCTTC
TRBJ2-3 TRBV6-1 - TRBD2 CASSEGQRGADTQYF TGTGCCAGCAGTGAAGGTCAGCGGGGGGCAGATACGCAGTATTTT